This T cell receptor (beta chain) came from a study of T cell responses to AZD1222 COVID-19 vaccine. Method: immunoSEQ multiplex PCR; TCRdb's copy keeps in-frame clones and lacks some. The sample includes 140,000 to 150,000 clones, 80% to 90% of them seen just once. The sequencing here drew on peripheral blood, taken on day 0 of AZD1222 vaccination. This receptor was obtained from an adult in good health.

CDR3: CASSEEDAGRPQHF. The CDR3 DNA follows: TGTGCCAGCAGTGAAGAGGACGCGGGACGGCCCCAGCATTTT. The V gene is TRBV6-1, the J gene TRBJ1-5, with D maybe TRBD1 (5 bases). There are 14 residues in the CDR3. Trimming cost V 1 base and J 9 bases, with 13 bases left between them. CDR1 is MNHNS, CDR2 SASEGT, per germline.